A selection of T cell receptor beta chains follows, all from one sample in a study of blood T cell repertoires in COVID-19. Profiling relied on immunoSEQ multiplex PCR, and the TCRdb table lists in-frame clones only, not all of them. The profile covers around 250,000 clones, with approximately 90% appearing a single time and less than 20% taken by the ten largest. Sequenced: PBMCs or T cells enriched from blood (not recorded which). These receptors originate from a man aged 18-30 years who had recovered from COVID-19. The CDR3 runs from the conserved cysteine through the conserved F or W. A D gene is named only where the DNA matches it firmly. Clone size is shown for a subset of rows, as once, few, many or a class of expanded clone.

clone_size j_call v_call d_call cdr3_nt cdr3_aa
- TRBJ1-1 TRBV11-2 - TGTGCCAGCACCCGGGACAATTGGAGCACTGAAGCTTTCTTT CASTRDNWSTEAFF
- TRBJ2-3 TRBV5-4 TRBD2 TGTGCCAGCAGCTTGGGGACTAGCGGGAAACAAGTGGATACGCAGTATTTT CASSLGTSGKQVDTQYF
- TRBJ2-1 TRBV27 - TGTGCCAGCACAGTAGGGGGCTCCTACAATGAGCAGTTCTTC CASTVGGSYNEQFF
- TRBJ2-3 TRBV11-3 - TGTGCCAGCAGCTCCGATCTAGCGTACACAGATACGCAGTATTTT CASSSDLAYTDTQYF
- TRBJ1-5 TRBV7-9 TRBD1 TGTGCCAGCAGCCCGGGACAGGGGAGAGATCAGCCCCAGCATTTT CASSPGQGRDQPQHF
- TRBJ1-2 TRBV15 TRBD1 TGTGCCACCAGCAGAGACGGTCCTACGACAGGGGGTGTTCAGGGCTACACCTTC CATSRDGPTTGGVQGYTF
- TRBJ2-7 TRBV5-5 - TGTGCCAGCAGCTTTCCCGACAGGTACGAGCAGTACTTC CASSFPDRYEQYF
- TRBJ2-6 TRBV5-6 TRBD1 TGTGCCAGCAGCTGGGGGACAGCGCAATTCTCTGGGGCCAACGTCCTGACTTTC CASSWGTAQFSGANVLTF
- TRBJ1-1 TRBV2 - TGTGCCAGCAGTCTACAGGGTAACACTGAAGCTTTCTTT CASSLQGNTEAFF
- TRBJ1-5 TRBV4-1 TRBD1 TGCGCCAGCAGCCCGACAGGGTCTAGCAATCAGCCCCAGCATTTT CASSPTGSSNQPQHF
- TRBJ2-7 TRBV2 - TGTGCCAGCGCGCGCCTGGCAACAGGTGGCGAGCAGTACTTC CASARLATGGEQYF
- TRBJ1-2 TRBV5-8 - TGTGCCAGCAGAGTATCGGTTGATGGCTACACCTTC CASRVSVDGYTF
- TRBJ2-7 TRBV5-6 - TGTGCCAGCAGCGCAGGTGGCGGGACCTACGAGCAGTACTTC CASSAGGGTYEQYF
- TRBJ1-1 TRBV10-3 - TGTGCCATCAGTGAAGGGGTTGAATTTGAAGCTTTCTTT CAISEGVEFEAFF
few TRBJ2-7 TRBV5-8 - TGTGCCAGCAGCCTCGTCCGGGACATTGAGCAGTACTTC CASSLVRDIEQYF
- TRBJ1-4 TRBV7-9 - TGTGCCAGCAGCTCTTCCGGGGGGCGGGATGAAAAACTGTTTTTT CASSSSGGRDEKLFF
few TRBJ2-3 TRBV27 TRBD2 TGTGGTCTAGCGGAAGCGGGAACGCAGTATTTT CGLAEAGTQYF
- TRBJ2-5 TRBV11-3 - TGTGCCAGCAGCCTTTCTGACAGGCAAGAGACCCAGTACTTC CASSLSDRQETQYF
once TRBJ1-2 TRBV10-3 TRBD1 TGTGCCATCAGTGACCGACCCGAGACAGGGGATGGCTACACCTTC CAISDRPETGDGYTF
few TRBJ2-4 TRBV14 TRBD1 TGTGCCAGCCGAGGACAGGGCAGAGCCAAAAACATTCAGTACTTC CASRGQGRAKNIQYF
few TRBJ2-5 TRBV3-1/TRBV3-2 TRBD1 TGTGCCAGCAGCCAAGATCTATCGGACAGGGGGGGCCAAGAGACCCAGTACTTC CASSQDLSDRGGQETQYF
- TRBJ1-2 TRBV6-5 - TGTGCCACCCTGGACAGCCTCAACTATGGCTACACCTTC CATLDSLNYGYTF
- TRBJ1-5 TRBV7-2 - TGTGCCAGCAGCCTGCAGGGAATCGGCAATCAGCCCCAGCATTTT CASSLQGIGNQPQHF
few TRBJ1-1 TRBV14 TRBD1 TGTGCCAGCAGCCGACCCACAGGGGGTGTTGACACTGAAGCTTTCTTT CASSRPTGGVDTEAFF
- TRBJ1-5 TRBV2 - TGTGCCAGCAGCAGACAGGTACGGGATCAGCCCCAGCATTTT CASSRQVRDQPQHF
- TRBJ2-5 TRBV9 TRBD2 TGTGCCAGCAGCGTAAGGCTTAGCGGGGGGGCGGAGACCCAGTACTTC CASSVRLSGGAETQYF
- TRBJ1-3 TRBV19 - TGTGCCAGTAGTAGCCGCGTGAACACCATATATTTT CASSSRVNTIYF
- TRBJ1-1 TRBV19 - TGTGCCAGTAGTATCGGGACTTGGGTTTCGGACACTGAAGCTTTCTTT CASSIGTWVSDTEAFF
few TRBJ1-6 TRBV4-1 TRBD1 TGCGCCAGCAGCCAGGGACAGGGTATTAATTCACCCCTCCACTTT CASSQGQGINSPLHF
- TRBJ2-7 TRBV10-3 TRBD2 TGTGCCATCAGAGGACTAGCCGATACCTACGAGCAGTACTTC CAIRGLADTYEQYF